These 9 T cell receptor beta chains were sequenced from one sample in a study of beta chain features in type 1 diabetes (dated by TCRdb to 2016 to 2019). Library creation used the immunoSEQ multiplex PCR assay. The High Capacity cDNA Reverse Transcription Kit was used to reverse transcribe all of the isolated RNA, meaning that expressed TCRB transcripts were what got sequenced. The clones in this table, taken by TCRdb from immuneACCESS, are in-frame only. Not every clone is retained; where verified, under half of the shortfall comes from an unresolved V gene, and the cause of the rest is unknown. The sample table records a few hundred thousand clones; over 13% of these occur just once. The top ten clonotypes cover around 0.02% of the sample. Sequencing was performed on naive CD4+ T cells from blood. The intended sense of this specimen's cell subset or site label: true naive CD4+ T cells. These receptors originate from a woman aged 18 to 35 in good health.

The chain employs TRBV6-5 and TRBJ2-1; 7 nucleotides match TRBD2. CDR1 is MNHEY, CDR2 SVGAGI, per germline. The CDR3 totals 15 residues. V was clipped by 5 bases and J by 7 bases; unmatched bases: 11. The DNA for the CDR3 is TGTGCCAGCAGTCCCTGGGAAGCGGGATTAAATGAGCAGTTCTTC. Its translation is CASSPWEAGLNEQFF.

Only a few counts were recorded for this clone. The V gene is TRBV5-1, the J gene TRBJ2-5, with 8 bases aligning to TRBD1. The CDR3 length is 18 residues. The V segment lost 3 bases and the J segment 4 bases; nucleotides outside the gene matches: 17. Germline loops: CDR1 SGHRS, CDR2 YFSETQ. CDR3 in amino acids: CASSSKRTGSDWRETQYF. The CDR3 DNA is TGCGCCAGCAGCTCAAAACGGACAGGGTCGGATTGGCGAGAGACCCAGTACTTC.

The J gene is TRBJ2-4, the V gene TRBV2, with TRBD1 matching 7 bases. From germline, CDR1 is SNHLY and CDR2 FYNNEI. This CDR3 has 14 residues. Trimming cost V 6 bases and J 0 bases; bases outside gene matches: 2. The CDR3 DNA follows: TGTGCCAGCAGCGGGACAGTAGCCAAAAACATTCAGTACTTC. It yields the protein CASSGTVAKNIQYF.

The V and J genes are TRBV5-1 and TRBJ2-5; 7 nucleotides line up with TRBD2. The ends lost 4 bases at V and 5 bases at J; junction bases unmatched: 5. Germline V gene lookup returns CDR1 SGHRS and CDR2 YFSETQ. This CDR3 has 13 residues. The CDR3 spells CASSPGEGETQYF. The CDR3 region has the DNA TGCGCCAGCAGCCCCGGGGAGGGGGAGACCCAGTACTTC.

The V gene is TRBV7-2, the J gene TRBJ2-1; D may be TRBD2 (6 bases). The ends were cut back, 4 bases at V and 8 bases at J, with 18 bases in the middle. The CDR3 spans 15 residues. Germline assignment: CDR1 SGHTA and CDR2 FQGNSA. CDR3 in amino acids: CASSWTTGSQYEQFF. DNA for the CDR3: TGTGCCAGCAGCTGGACTACCGGGAGTCAGTATGAGCAGTTCTTC.

A few counts support this clone. This chain uses TRBV7-9 with TRBJ2-1; TRBD1 matches at 7 bases. V gave up 11 bases and J gave up 5 bases; unmatched junction bases: 3. Germline CDR1 SEHNR, CDR2 FQNEAQ (reference sequence). This CDR3 comprises 11 residues. CDR3 residues: CAGTENNEQFF. CDR3 nucleotides: TGTGCCGGGACAGAAAACAATGAGCAGTTCTTC.

The chain recombines TRBV30 with TRBJ1-4, with D possibly being TRBD1 (5 bases). Trimming removed 3 bases from V and 10 bases from J, with 18 bases in between. This CDR3 contains 14 residues. The germline V gene encodes CDR1 GTSNPN and CDR2 SVGIG (reference sequence). CDR3 in DNA: TGTGCCTGGAGCGCGGGACCCTTGTGGTTAAAACTGTTTTTT. Translated: CAWSAGPLWLKLFF.

This clone showed up just a few times. J is TRBJ2-7 and V is TRBV23-1; the match to TRBD1 covers 12 bases. TRBV23-1 is noted as an ORF with a role that remains uncertain. CDR3 length: 15 amino acids. Trimming took 2 bases from V and 5 from J; bases not matched to a gene: 4. The CDR3 region has the DNA TGCGCCAGCAGTCAAGGGACAGGGGGCTCGAACGAGCAGTACTTC. Residues: CASSQGTGGSNEQYF.

This clone occurred a few times. J is TRBJ1-1 and V is TRBV6-5; maybe TRBD1 (5 bases). Germline V CDR1 and CDR2: MNHEY, SVGAGI. The CDR3 sequence is 15 residues long. V shed 1 base and J shed 1 base, with 10 bases lying between them. The CDR3 DNA is TGTGCCAGCAGTTACTATAGGGGCGCGAACACTGAAGCTTTCTTT. It is translated as CASSYYRGANTEAFF.